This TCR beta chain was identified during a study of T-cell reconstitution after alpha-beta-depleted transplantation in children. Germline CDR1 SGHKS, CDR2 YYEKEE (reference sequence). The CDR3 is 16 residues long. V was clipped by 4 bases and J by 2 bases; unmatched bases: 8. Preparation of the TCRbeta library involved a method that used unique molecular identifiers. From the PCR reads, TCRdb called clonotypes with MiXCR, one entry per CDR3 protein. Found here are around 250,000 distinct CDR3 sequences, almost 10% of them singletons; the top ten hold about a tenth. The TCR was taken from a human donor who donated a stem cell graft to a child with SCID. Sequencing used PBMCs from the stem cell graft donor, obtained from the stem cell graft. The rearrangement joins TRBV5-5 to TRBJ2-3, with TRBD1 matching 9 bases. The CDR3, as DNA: TGTGCCAGCAGCAGGGACAGGGACTTAAACACAGATACGCAGTATTTT. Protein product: CASSRDRDLNTDTQYF.